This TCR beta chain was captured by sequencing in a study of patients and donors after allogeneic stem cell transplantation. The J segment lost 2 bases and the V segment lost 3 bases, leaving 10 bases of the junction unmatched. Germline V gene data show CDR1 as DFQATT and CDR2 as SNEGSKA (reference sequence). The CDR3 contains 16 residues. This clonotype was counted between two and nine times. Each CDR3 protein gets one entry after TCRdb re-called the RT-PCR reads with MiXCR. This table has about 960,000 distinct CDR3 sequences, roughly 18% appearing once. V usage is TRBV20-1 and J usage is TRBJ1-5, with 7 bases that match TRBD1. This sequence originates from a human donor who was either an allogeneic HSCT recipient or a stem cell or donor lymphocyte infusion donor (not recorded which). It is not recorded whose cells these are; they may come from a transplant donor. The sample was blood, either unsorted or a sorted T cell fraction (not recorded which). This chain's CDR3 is CSARRDSKNGNQPQHF. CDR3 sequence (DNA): TGCAGTGCTAGGAGGGACAGTAAAAACGGCAATCAGCCCCAGCATTTT.